The rows below give T cell receptor beta chains drawn from one sample of a study of Ad26.COV2.S vaccination and SARS-CoV-2 variants. Some clones are missing from TCRdb's copy, which holds only in-frame ones; the method was immunoSEQ multiplex PCR. Of approximately 300,000 clones in the sample, 85% were seen once. The specimen was peripheral blood, collected in a trial of Ad26.COV2.S vaccine versus placebo. The receptor set was obtained from a person aged 18-65 years who received the Ad26.COV2.S COVID-19 vaccine or a placebo. The CDR3 runs from the conserved cysteine through the conserved F or W. Each record gives: J gene, clone size, D gene, V gene, CDR3 protein, CDR3 DNA. A D gene is named only where the DNA matches it firmly. Not all rows give a size; the values are once, few, many and, for expanded clones, a class.

TRBJ2-2 - - TRBV11-2 CASSRLRGSDTGELFF TGTGCCAGCAGCCGATTAAGGGGTTCAGACACCGGGGAGCTGTTTTTT
TRBJ1-6 - - TRBV2 CASSEDPGDSPLHF TGTGCCAGCAGTGAGGACCCGGGCGATTCACCCCTCCACTTT
TRBJ2-2 - TRBD2 TRBV5-6 CASKVAGGLTGELFF TGTGCCAGCAAAGTAGCGGGGGGGCTCACCGGGGAGCTGTTTTTT
TRBJ1-1 - - TRBV19 CASSRSGLEAFF TGTGCCAGTAGTCGGTCCGGGCTTGAAGCTTTCTTT
TRBJ1-1 - - TRBV6-5 CASSYRGEAFF TGTGCCAGCAGTTATAGAGGGGAAGCTTTCTTT
TRBJ1-4 - TRBD1 TRBV6-1 CASSQRRGRVEKLFF TGTGCCAGCAGTCAACGCAGGGGGCGGGTGGAAAAACTGTTTTTT
TRBJ1-2 - - TRBV18 CASSPSGGYYGYTF TGTGCCAGCTCACCTTCCGGGGGCTACTATGGCTACACCTTC
TRBJ1-1 - - TRBV5-1 CASSLNWDTEAFF TGCGCCAGCAGCTTGAACTGGGACACTGAAGCTTTCTTT
TRBJ2-3 - - TRBV2 CASSEYRISTDTQYF TGTGCCAGCAGTGAGTACAGGATAAGCACAGATACGCAGTATTTT
TRBJ1-4 - TRBD1 TRBV6-5 CATGTGGPNEKLFF TGTGCCACCGGGACAGGGGGTCCTAATGAAAAACTGTTTTTT
TRBJ1-1 - - TRBV9 CASSVEGVGTEAFF TGTGCCAGCAGCGTAGAAGGGGTGGGCACTGAAGCTTTCTTT
TRBJ1-4 - - TRBV12-2 CASRLAERAGARCEKLFF TGTGCAAGTCGCTTAGCGGAACGTGCGGGGGCTCGCTGTGAGAAACTGTTTTTT
TRBJ2-2 - TRBD2 TRBV19 CASSIWGGSGELFF TGTGCCAGTAGTATATGGGGGGGGTCCGGGGAGCTGTTTTTT
TRBJ2-7 - - TRBV21-1 CASSKPEYGSPYEQYF TGTGCCAGCAGCAAACCCGAGTATGGGTCCCCCTACGAGCAGTACTTC
TRBJ2-1 - TRBD1 TRBV5-1 CASSSQGARDNEQFF TGCGCCAGCAGCTCACAGGGGGCGCGGGACAATGAGCAGTTCTTC
TRBJ2-5 - TRBD2 TRBV2 CASRPGLAGGETQYF TGTGCCAGCAGGCCCGGACTAGCGGGGGGAGAGACCCAGTACTTC
TRBJ1-4 - - TRBV6-5 CASSYRGAEKLFF TGTGCCAGCAGTTACAGGGGGGCTGAAAAACTGTTTTTT
TRBJ1-1 - TRBD1 TRBV7-9 CASSFPGQGDTEAFF TGTGCCAGCAGCTTCCCCGGACAGGGGGACACTGAAGCTTTCTTT
TRBJ2-7 few - TRBV9 CASSVGYGTSYEQYF TGTGCCAGCAGCGTAGGTTACGGCACCTCCTACGAGCAGTACTTC
TRBJ1-2 few - TRBV29-1 CSVVVNYGYTF TGCAGCGTTGTTGTTAACTATGGCTACACCTTC
TRBJ2-7 - - TRBV9 CASSVGGGREQYF TGTGCCAGCAGCGTAGGAGGGGGGCGCGAGCAGTACTTC
TRBJ2-3 - TRBD1 TRBV4-1 CASSQAGTGGDTQYF TGCGCCAGCAGCCAGGCCGGGACAGGAGGAGATACGCAGTATTTT
TRBJ1-1 - - TRBV18 CASSPNSGNTEAFF TGTGCCAGCTCACCAAATTCAGGGAACACTGAAGCTTTCTTT
TRBJ1-1 - TRBD1 TRBV5-5 CASSLGQGRDTEAFF TGTGCCAGCAGCTTGGGACAGGGACGGGACACTGAAGCTTTCTTT
TRBJ1-1 few - TRBV10-3 CAISPDSWTTEAFF TGTGCCATCAGCCCGGACAGTTGGACCACTGAAGCTTTCTTT
TRBJ2-7 many - TRBV4-1 CASSPSLVSDEQYF TGCGCCAGCAGCCCCTCATTGGTGTCGGACGAGCAGTACTTC
TRBJ2-1 - - TRBV19 CASSLGGLRNEQFF TGTGCCAGTAGCCTAGGGGGGCTCCGGAATGAGCAGTTCTTC
TRBJ1-2 once - TRBV28 CASSPSTRIGYTF TGTGCCAGCAGTCCCTCGACCAGGATTGGCTACACCTTC
TRBJ1-6 - - TRBV19 CASSRGQINSPLHF TGTGCCAGTAGCCGCGGACAGATCAATTCACCCCTCCACTTT
TRBJ2-7 - - TRBV7-2 CASSLAPGSYYEQYF TGTGCCAGCAGCCTCGCACCCGGATCGTACTACGAGCAGTACTTC
TRBJ1-5 - - TRBV18 CASSPGQFNQPQHF TGTGCCAGCTCACCCGGACAGTTCAATCAGCCCCAGCATTTT
TRBJ2-3 - TRBD1 TRBV5-1 CASSYGQVGHTDTQYF TGCGCCAGCAGCTACGGACAGGTGGGACACACAGATACGCAGTATTTT
TRBJ1-6 - - TRBV7-8 CASSFGLQETSSYNSPLHF TGTGCCAGCAGCTTCGGTCTCCAGGAGACCAGCTCCTATAATTCACCCCTCCACTTT
TRBJ1-3 - - TRBV6-5 CASSLRTGNTIYF TGTGCCAGCAGTCTTCGGACGGGAAACACCATATATTTT
TRBJ1-3 - - TRBV6-5 CASRAHSGNTIYF TGTGCCAGCCGGGCCCACTCTGGAAACACCATATATTTT
TRBJ1-5 - - TRBV9 CASSVEGSGEPQHF TGTGCCAGCAGCGTAGAAGGCAGTGGGGAGCCCCAGCATTTT
TRBJ2-5 - TRBD2 TRBV5-4 CASSQGTSGGVETQYF TGTGCCAGCAGCCAAGGGACTAGCGGGGGGGTGGAGACCCAGTACTTC
TRBJ2-1 - TRBD2 TRBV29-1 CSVDPLAGGYNEQFF TGCAGCGTCGACCCTCTAGCGGGGGGCTACAATGAGCAGTTCTTC
TRBJ1-1 - - TRBV6-5 CASSYQPTPNTEAFF TGTGCCAGCAGTTACCAACCGACACCCAACACTGAAGCTTTCTTT
TRBJ2-7 - TRBD1 TRBV2 CASSVRGPYEQYF TGTGCCAGCAGTGTCAGGGGGCCCTACGAGCAGTACTTC
TRBJ1-1 - TRBD1 TRBV6-6 CASSYPALQGLTEAFF TGTGCCAGCAGTTACCCCGCCCTACAGGGGTTGACTGAAGCTTTCTTT
TRBJ2-3 - TRBD2 TRBV15 CATSRDLPAGGDTQYF TGTGCCACCAGCAGAGATCTTCCAGCGGGGGGAGATACGCAGTATTTT
TRBJ2-7 - - TRBV18 CASSPRQGATYEQYF TGTGCCAGCTCACCGCGGCAGGGTGCCACCTACGAGCAGTACTTC
TRBJ1-6 - - TRBV28 CASGGGNSPLHF TGTGCCAGCGGCGGCGGAAATTCACCCCTCCACTTT
TRBJ1-4 once - TRBV19 CASSIRGATNEKLFF TGTGCCAGTAGTATTCGCGGTGCAACTAATGAAAAACTGTTTTTT
TRBJ1-1 - - TRBV5-6 CASTPPGATNTEAFF TGTGCCAGCACCCCACCTGGGGCAACCAACACTGAAGCTTTCTTT
TRBJ2-7 - TRBD1 TRBV6-5 CASIAPGTETYEQYF TGTGCCAGCATCGCACCCGGGACAGAGACCTACGAGCAGTACTTC
TRBJ2-3 - - TRBV7-2 CASSLGSPATDTQYF TGTGCCAGCAGCTTAGGATCCCCCGCCACAGATACGCAGTATTTT
TRBJ2-1 - TRBD2 TRBV19 CASSIRLAGGINEQFF TGTGCCAGTAGTATTAGGCTAGCGGGGGGGATCAATGAGCAGTTCTTC
TRBJ1-4 many - TRBV6-5 CASSLRGGKLFF TGTGCCAGCAGTCTCAGAGGTGGGAAACTGTTTTTT